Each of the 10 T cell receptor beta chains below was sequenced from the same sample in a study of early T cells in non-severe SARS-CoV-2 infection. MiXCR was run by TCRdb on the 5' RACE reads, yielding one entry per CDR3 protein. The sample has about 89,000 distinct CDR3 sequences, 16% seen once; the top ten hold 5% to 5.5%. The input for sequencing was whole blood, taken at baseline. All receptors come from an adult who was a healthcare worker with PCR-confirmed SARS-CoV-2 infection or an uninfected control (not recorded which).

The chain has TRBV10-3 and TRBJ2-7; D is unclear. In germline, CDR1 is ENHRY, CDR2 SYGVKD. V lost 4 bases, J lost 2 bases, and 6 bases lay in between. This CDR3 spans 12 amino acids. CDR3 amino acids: CAISATPYEQYF. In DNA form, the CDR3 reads TGTGCCATCAGTGCGACACCCTACGAGCAGTACTTC.

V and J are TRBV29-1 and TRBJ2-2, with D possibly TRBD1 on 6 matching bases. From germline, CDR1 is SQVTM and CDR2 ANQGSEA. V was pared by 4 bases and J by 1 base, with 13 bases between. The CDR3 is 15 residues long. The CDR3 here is CSVGVMDRNTGELFF. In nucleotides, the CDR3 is TGCAGCGTTGGGGTGATGGACAGGAACACCGGGGAGCTGTTTTTT.

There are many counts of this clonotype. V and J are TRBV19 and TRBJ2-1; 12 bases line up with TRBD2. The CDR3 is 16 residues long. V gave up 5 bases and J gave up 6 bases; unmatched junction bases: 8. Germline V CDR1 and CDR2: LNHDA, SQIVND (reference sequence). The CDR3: CASSFLRLAGVNEQFF. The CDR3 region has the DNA TGTGCCAGTAGTTTCCTAAGACTAGCGGGAGTCAATGAGCAGTTCTTC.

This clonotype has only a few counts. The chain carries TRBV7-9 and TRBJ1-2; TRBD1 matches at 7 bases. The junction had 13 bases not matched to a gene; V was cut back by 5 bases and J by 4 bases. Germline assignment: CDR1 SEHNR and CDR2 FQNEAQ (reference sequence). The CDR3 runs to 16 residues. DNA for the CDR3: TGTGCCAGCAGCCCCAGGGGGGCGGTCGGACCCTATGGCTACACCTTC. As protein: CASSPRGAVGPYGYTF.

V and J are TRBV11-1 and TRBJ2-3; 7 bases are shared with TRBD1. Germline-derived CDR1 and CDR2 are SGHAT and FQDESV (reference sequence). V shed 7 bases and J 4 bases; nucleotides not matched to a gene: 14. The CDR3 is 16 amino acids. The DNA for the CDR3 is TGTGCCAGCAAAGGGCCGACAGGGCGGATCCCAGATACGCAGTATTTT. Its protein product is CASKGPTGRIPDTQYF.

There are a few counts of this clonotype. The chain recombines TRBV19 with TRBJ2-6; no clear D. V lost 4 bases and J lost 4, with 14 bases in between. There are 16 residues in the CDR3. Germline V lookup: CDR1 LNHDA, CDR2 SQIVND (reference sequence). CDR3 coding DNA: TGTGCCAGTAGTAACCGGACCGGAGCAGGGGCCAACGTCCTGACTTTC. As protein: CASSNRTGAGANVLTF.

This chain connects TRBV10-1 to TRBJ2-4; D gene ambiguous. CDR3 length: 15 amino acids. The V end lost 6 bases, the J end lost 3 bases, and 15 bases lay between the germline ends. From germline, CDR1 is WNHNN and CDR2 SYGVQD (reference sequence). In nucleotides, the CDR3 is TGCGCCAGCAGACTGACAACGTTGAACAAAAACATTCAGTACTTC. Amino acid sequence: CASRLTTLNKNIQYF.

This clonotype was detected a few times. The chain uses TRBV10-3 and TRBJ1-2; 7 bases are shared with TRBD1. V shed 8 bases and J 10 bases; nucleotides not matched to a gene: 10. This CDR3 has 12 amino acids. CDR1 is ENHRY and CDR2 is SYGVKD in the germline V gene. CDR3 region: CAISLDRSDYTF. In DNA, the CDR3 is TGTGCCATCTCGCTGGACAGGAGCGACTACACCTTC.

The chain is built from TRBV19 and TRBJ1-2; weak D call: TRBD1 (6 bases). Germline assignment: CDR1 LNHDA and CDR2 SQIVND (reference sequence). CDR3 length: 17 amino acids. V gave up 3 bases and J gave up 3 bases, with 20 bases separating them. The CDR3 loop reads CASSIPGGPPEDYGYTF. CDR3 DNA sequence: TGTGCCAGTAGTATCCCCGGGGGGCCCCCTGAGGACTATGGCTACACCTTC.

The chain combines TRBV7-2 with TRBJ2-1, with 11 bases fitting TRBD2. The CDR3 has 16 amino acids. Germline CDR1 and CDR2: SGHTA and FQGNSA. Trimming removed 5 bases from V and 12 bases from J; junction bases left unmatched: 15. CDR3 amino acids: CASSAWGSGRVSGQFF. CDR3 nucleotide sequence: TGTGCCAGCAGCGCTTGGGGTAGCGGGAGGGTGAGTGGGCAGTTCTTC.